Following are 28 T cell receptor beta chains from one sample sequenced in a study of cytomegalovirus exposure and HLA in healthy donors. The primer mix had 60 Vbeta and 13 Jbeta primers. Some clones are missing from TCRdb's copy, which holds only in-frame ones; the method was immunoSEQ multiplex PCR. The data contain 150,000 to 200,000 clones, about 80% of them seen just once; the ten biggest clones take up 5.5% to 7.5%. Material for sequencing was PBMCs. The source is a man aged 25-40 years in good health and CMV-seropositive.

The chain joins TRBV9 to TRBJ2-7; 11 nucleotides align to TRBD2. There are 15 residues in the CDR3. Losses at the gene ends were 4 bases for V and 3 bases for J; bases not matched to a gene: 6. Germline-derived CDR1 and CDR2 are SGDLS and YYNGEE. The CDR3 reads CASSLGTSGNYEQYF. In nucleotides, the CDR3 is TGTGCCAGCAGCTTAGGGACTAGCGGAAACTACGAGCAGTACTTC. Complete variable domain (other parts from reference TRBV9 and TRBJ2-7): DSGVTQTPKHLITATGQRVTLRCSPRSGDLSVYWYQQSLDQGLQFLIQYYNGEERAKGNILERFSAQQFPDLHSELNLSSLELGDSALYFCASSLGTSGNYEQYFGPGTRLTVT.

The chain joins TRBV6-5 to TRBJ2-5; D is unclear. Matching the DNA end better, TRBJ2-7 makes the J call doubtful. Germline V CDR1 and CDR2: MNHEY, SVGAGI. The CDR3 contains 15 residues. The chain's CDR3 is CASSLLDRVNYEQYF. CDR3 DNA: TGTGCCAGCAGCCTACTCGACCGAGTCAACTACGAGCAGTACTTC.

This clone has only a few counts. V and J are TRBV27 and TRBJ1-1, with TRBD1 identical over 11 bases. V was pared by 5 bases and J by 3 bases, with 8 bases of the junction left unmatched. Germline CDR1 and CDR2: MNHEY and SMNVEV (reference sequence). The CDR3 consists of 16 residues. CDR3 DNA: TGTGCCAGCAGTCTCCGGACAGGGGGCTTGGACACTGAAGCTTTCTTT. This gives the protein CASSLRTGGLDTEAFF.

This chain connects TRBV5-1 to TRBJ2-1, with 14 bases that match TRBD2. J was trimmed by 8 bases and V by 5 bases; bases with no gene match: 0. The CDR3 contains 13 residues. The germline CDR1 and CDR2 sequences are SGHRS and YFSETQ. The CDR3 here is CASRGLAGDEQFF. The CDR3 bases are TGCGCCAGCAGGGGACTAGCGGGAGATGAGCAGTTCTTC.

The rearrangement links TRBV7-6 to TRBJ2-3, with a tentative D call TRBD1 (8 bases). V was pared by 5 bases and J by 1 base, with 10 bases between. This CDR3 region has 14 residues. The germline CDR1 and CDR2 sequences are SGHVS and FNYEAQ. The CDR3 nucleotides read TGTGCCAGCAGCACAGGGGGGGGCACAGATACGCAGTATTTT. It translates to CASSTGGGTDTQYF. Full variable domain (rest looked up from reference TRBV7-6 and TRBJ2-3): GAGVSQSPRYKVTKRGQDVALRCDPISGHVSLYWYRQALGQGPEFLTYFNYEAQQDKSGLPNDRFSAERPEGSISTLTIQRTEQRDSAMYRCASSTGGGTDTQYFGPGTRLTVL.

This clone has a handful of counts. The chain combines TRBV4-2 with TRBJ2-1; D not resolved. The CDR3 sequence is 13 residues long. In germline, CDR1 is LGHNA, CDR2 YNFKEQ. V lost 6 bases to trimming and J lost 14 bases, with 20 bases between them. CDR3 loop: CASSYAPRNLEFF. The DNA for the CDR3 is TGTGCCAGCAGTTACGCACCCCGGAACCTAGAGTTCTTC.

In DNA form, the CDR3 reads TGTGCCAGCAGCTTTTATCTCAACCTAGGCCCCGGGGAGCTGTTTTTT. Translated: CASSFYLNLGPGELFF. This rearrangement joins TRBV7-9 to TRBJ2-2; the D is unclear. The germline CDR1 and CDR2 sequences are SEHNR and FQNEAQ (reference sequence). The CDR3 has 16 residues. The V and J ends lost 3 bases and 6 bases respectively, with 17 bases between them. Full variable domain (outside the CDR3, taken from reference TRBV7-9 and TRBJ2-2): DTGVSQNPRHKITKRGQNVTFRCDPISEHNRLYWYRQTLGQGPEFLTYFQNEAQLEKSRLLSDRFSAERPKGSFSTLEIQRTEQGDSAMYLCASSFYLNLGPGELFFGEGSRLTVL.

This CDR3 is CASSGIGRGSPLHF. In DNA, the CDR3 is TGTGCCAGCAGCGGAATCGGGAGGGGTTCACCCCTCCACTTT. The V call is TRBV9, the J call TRBJ1-6; perhaps TRBD1 as D (5 bases). There are 14 residues in the CDR3. V dropped 3 bases and J dropped 9 bases, with 13 bases sitting between them. The V gene's germline CDR1 is SGDLS and CDR2 YYNGEE.

This clone was observed a few times. V usage is TRBV7-8 and J usage is TRBJ2-1; D unresolved. Germline lookup yields CDR1 SGHVS and CDR2 FQNEAQ. The V end was cut by 7 bases, the J end by 7 bases, with 11 bases between. CDR3 length: 12 residues. CDR3 region: CASTPPSNEQFF. In DNA form, the CDR3 reads TGTGCCAGCACCCCCCCGTCGAATGAGCAGTTCTTC.

V is TRBV11-2 and J is TRBJ2-1, with D perhaps matching TRBD2 (6 bases). V lost 5 bases and J 1 base, leaving 12 bases between the germline ends. This CDR3 has 15 amino acids. Germline values: CDR1 SGHAT, CDR2 FQNNGV. CDR3 in amino acids: CASSPISGSYNEQFF. CDR3 nucleotide sequence: TGTGCCAGCAGCCCGATTAGCGGTTCCTACAATGAGCAGTTCTTC.

The rearrangement uses TRBV14 and TRBJ2-2; possible D gene TRBD2, 5 bases. V lost 4 bases to trimming and J lost 5 bases, with 11 bases between them. The CDR3 has 14 amino acids. The germline gives CDR1 SGHDN, CDR2 FVKESK. The CDR3, as DNA: TGTGCCAGCAGCCCCCAGGCGGGTACCGGGGAGCTGTTTTTT. Translating gives CASSPQAGTGELFF.

The rearrangement joins TRBV2 to TRBJ2-7, with 13 positions matching TRBD2. The germline V gene encodes CDR1 SNHLY and CDR2 FYNNEI. This CDR3 is built from 17 residues. V dropped 2 bases and J dropped 0; count of bases not matched to a gene: 4. The chain's CDR3 is CASSETLAGGGSYEQYF. The CDR3 DNA sequence: TGTGCCAGCAGTGAAACACTAGCGGGAGGGGGCTCCTACGAGCAGTACTTC.

V and J are TRBV27 and TRBJ1-2; 8 bases map to TRBD1. The V and J ends lost 1 base and 4 bases, in that order; junction bases with no gene match: 20. Germline V lookup: CDR1 MNHEY, CDR2 SMNVEV (reference sequence). CDR3 size: 20 residues. The DNA of the CDR3 is TGTGCCAGCAGTTTATATAGCGGAGGGATCGCGGCAGGGGGCAGCTATGGCTACACCTTC. It encodes CASSLYSGGIAAGGSYGYTF.

The V and J genes are TRBV27 and TRBJ2-5; D gene unclear. Deletions cut 0 bases from V and 4 bases from J, with 15 bases between. The CDR3 spans 16 residues. Per germline, CDR1 MNHEY and CDR2 SMNVEV (reference sequence). CDR3 region: CASSLSVAVSVETQYF. The CDR3 nucleotides read TGTGCCAGCAGTTTATCAGTTGCGGTTTCGGTAGAGACCCAGTACTTC.

V usage is TRBV7-2 and J usage is TRBJ1-3, with 7 positions matching TRBD1. Germline CDR1 SGHTA, CDR2 FQGNSA. The CDR3 is 15 amino acids. Trimming took 4 bases from V and 0 from J; bases not matched to a gene: 3. The CDR3 DNA sequence: TGTGCCAGCAGCTCCGGGGACAGCTCTGGAAACACCATATATTTT. It codes for CASSSGDSSGNTIYF.

This chain connects TRBV19 to TRBJ1-2; no clear D. V lost 5 bases and J lost 0, with 13 bases in between. Germline CDR1 and CDR2: LNHDA and SQIVND (reference sequence). CDR3 length: 15 amino acids. The DNA of the CDR3 is TGTGCCAGTAGTGCGGTAAGAGAGACTAACTATGGCTACACCTTC. Its translation is CASSAVRETNYGYTF.

The CDR3 protein is CASSNSHQETQYF. CDR3 sequence (DNA): TGTGCCAGTAGTAACAGCCACCAAGAGACCCAGTACTTC. The rearrangement uses TRBV19 and TRBJ2-5; D gene uncertain. V was clipped by 4 bases and J by 0 bases, with 6 bases between them. The CDR3 extends over 13 amino acids. Germline V gene sequence: CDR1 LNHDA, CDR2 SQIVND (reference sequence).

The chain has TRBV19 and TRBJ1-2, with 8 nucleotides matching TRBD1. This CDR3 is 15 amino acids long. The J segment lost 1 base and the V segment lost 7 bases, leaving 8 bases of the junction unmatched. Germline lookup yields CDR1 LNHDA and CDR2 SQIVND (reference sequence). The CDR3 nucleotides are TGTGCCAGTAATTTACCAGGGGGCGGTAACTATGGCTACACCTTC. Residues: CASNLPGGGNYGYTF.

The chain recombines TRBV18 with TRBJ2-1, with 14 bases fitting TRBD2. The length of the CDR3 is 14 residues. J gave up 9 bases and V 6 bases, and 4 bases lay outside the gene matches. CDR1 is KGHSH and CDR2 is LQKENI in the germline V gene. Written as DNA, the CDR3 is TGTGCCAGCTCGTCGGGACTAGCGGGGGCTGAGCAGTTCTTC. As protein: CASSSGLAGAEQFF.

CDR3 bases: TGTGCCAGCAGCTTAGGAGCCGGGAGCTCCTACGAGCAGTACTTC. This codes for CASSLGAGSSYEQYF. This chain uses TRBV7-6 with TRBJ2-7; tentative D call: TRBD2 (6 bases). Germline V gene data show CDR1 as SGHVS and CDR2 as FNYEAQ. V was pared by 1 base and J by 0 bases, with 10 bases between. The CDR3 spans 15 residues.

The chain is built from TRBV29-1 and TRBJ1-1; D might be TRBD1 (6 bases). This CDR3 region has 14 residues. V gave up 3 bases and J gave up 6 bases, with 17 bases separating them. Looked up from germline, CDR1 is SQVTM and CDR2 is ANQGSEA. The CDR3 bases are TGCAGCGTTGACTTTGGGGGCCTTAAGCCTGAAGCTTTCTTT. Translation gives CSVDFGGLKPEAFF.

Only a few counts were recorded for this clone. This chain links TRBV30 with TRBJ2-3; 8 bases align to TRBD2. CDR3 length: 12 residues. Per the germline V gene, CDR1 is GTSNPN and CDR2 is SVGIG (reference sequence). V trimming: 4 bases; J trimming: 10 bases; junction bases outside the gene matches: 7. The CDR3 sequence is CAWKSGSSPQYF. DNA for the CDR3: TGTGCCTGGAAGAGCGGGAGTAGTCCGCAGTATTTT.

The chain joins TRBV28 to TRBJ2-5; D not resolved. Germline V CDR1 and CDR2: MDHEN, SYDVKM. The CDR3 totals 17 residues. With 4 bases removed from V and 1 base from J, the gap between germline ends came to 19 bases. This chain's CDR3 is CASSSPFGRSAQETQYF. DNA of the CDR3: TGTGCCAGCAGTTCCCCCTTTGGTAGGAGCGCCCAAGAGACCCAGTACTTC.

J is TRBJ1-2 and V is TRBV28; 8 nucleotides align to TRBD1. This CDR3 has 14 amino acids. Looked up from germline, CDR1 is MDHEN and CDR2 is SYDVKM. With 5 bases clipped from V and 0 bases from J, the junction kept 2 bases outside the gene matches. The chain's CDR3 is CASSETGANYGYTF. The CDR3 bases are TGTGCCAGCAGTGAGACAGGGGCTAACTATGGCTACACCTTC.

In the case of this clone: At one boundary the junction diverges from the germline segment, which might be a read error. This sequence joins TRBV7-9 and TRBJ2-1; 8 bases fit TRBD2. CDR1 and CDR2 from the germline V gene are SEHNR and FQNEAQ (reference sequence). CDR3 length: 16 amino acids. The CDR3 region has the DNA TGTTCCAGCAGCCCTTACTCCGGGACTAGGTACAATGAGCAGTTCTTC. This codes for CSSSPYSGTRYNEQFF.

The chain carries TRBV2 and TRBJ2-1; the match to TRBD1 covers 9 bases. Germline assignment: CDR1 SNHLY and CDR2 FYNNEI. The CDR3 has 15 amino acids. The trim removed 3 bases at V and 7 bases at J, leaving 7 bases unmatched. The chain's CDR3 is CASSDVGQGQNEQFF. The DNA of the CDR3 is TGTGCCAGCAGTGATGTGGGACAGGGACAAAATGAGCAGTTCTTC.

This chain links TRBV7-9 with TRBJ1-3; D remains ambiguous. CDR1 and CDR2 from the germline V gene are SEHNR and FQNEAQ (reference sequence). V was pared by 5 bases and J by 2 bases, with 7 bases between. The CDR3 is made up of 13 amino acids. Here the CDR3 DNA reads TGTGCCAGCAGCCCCCTCGCTGGAAACACCATATATTTT. This gives the protein CASSPLAGNTIYF.

The chain couples TRBV7-7 to TRBJ1-2; 7 bases agree with TRBD1. There are 17 residues in the CDR3. Germline V lookup: CDR1 SSHAT, CDR2 FNYEAQ (reference sequence). With 7 bases clipped from V and 0 bases from J, the junction kept 14 bases outside the gene matches. This chain's CDR3 is CASTDVGTVPANYGYTF. The CDR3 DNA sequence: TGTGCCAGCACGGATGTTGGGACAGTTCCAGCTAACTATGGCTACACCTTC.